This TCR beta chain stems from a study of graft-versus-host responses after intestinal transplantation. Overall study results and limits: Among recipient marrow samples, GvH clones were found; some appeared first in ileum or blood.

To note about this clone: Antigen: not known.

The CDR3 sequence is 17 residues long. From germline, CDR1 is KGHSH and CDR2 LQKENI. Trimming removed 3 bases from V and 0 bases from J, with 17 bases in between. The protocol was immunoSEQ multiplex PCR, while the TCRdb copy is restricted to in-frame clones and leaves out a portion. The sample lists approximately 130,000 clones, approximately 92% occurring once. The J gene is TRBJ1-2, the V gene TRBV18; no reliable D call. The TCR was taken from a human donor who received an intestinal transplant. The sample consisted of unstimulated CD4+ T cells sorted from spleen or lymph node cells, taken before intestinal transplant. CDR3 nucleotides: TGTGCCAGCTCACCCAACCACCACATTGTCTCTAACTATGGCTACACCTTC. Its protein is CASSPNHHIVSNYGYTF.